This T cell receptor (beta chain) stems from a study of shared clonotypes between healthy human individuals (dated by TCRdb to the early 2020s). About the study as a whole: The cohort included three men and two women between 18 and 49 years of age. For each donor, CD4 naive and CD4 memory were each run on three plates, CD8 naive on two plates, and CD8 memory on one plate. To estimate repertoire size and how much clonotypes are shared between individuals, the study performed deep sequencing of blood TCR repertoires from a few healthy adults. Libraries were prepared and TCR repertoires were sequenced by different laboratories using diverse techniques, in order to increase sequencing depth and limit assay-specific biases. Between about 0.8 and 9 billion PBMCs per donor were obtained by leukapheresis. Here is what the overall study found, with its caveats: Incomplete sequencing was indicated by rarefaction of sorted-subset datasets, despite the large sequencing depth. Naive subsets generally had larger estimated clonotype richness than memory subsets. Compared with non-shared clonotypes, clonotypes shared by all four sorted-subset donors had higher generation probabilities. Sampling was restricted to blood, and TCR repertoires in tissues likely differ from the TCR repertoires found in blood. Because the study included only a small number of donors, the genetic and exposure-history diversity represented was limited. Sharing across a handful of donors was observed for around 5% of naive CD4, 3% to 3.5% of naive CD8, 2% to 2.5% of memory CD4, and around 0.44% of memory CD8 clonotypes. Pairwise subsampling led to the expectation that sequencing depth would affect the degree of clonotype sharing among donors.

Using the deep immunoSEQ assay, TCR CDR3 regions were amplified from genomic DNA by multiplex PCR. Extracted genomic DNA from each cell subset was distributed evenly across all wells of several immunoSEQ 96-well plates, and each plate was treated as a replicate. For sorted subsets, each replicate PCR was loaded with 200 to 250 ng genomic DNA, equivalent to 25,000 to 30,000 T cell genomes. The purified libraries were quantified using a Qubit 3.0 fluorometer, sized with a Bioanalyzer 2100, and then quantified again using the KAPA Library Quantification kit. Each immunoSEQ 96-well plate was sequenced on its own single-read 150-cycle Illumina NextSeq 550 flow cell. For the original study's pipeline: The immunoSEQ output contained only junctional sequences without quality scores, so filtering could not match that applied to full-length reads. To assign V/J genes and CDR3, sequences were annotated using PyIR, a Python wrapper for IgBLAST v1.9, with IMGT germline references. Reads were filtered out if the reads had weak V/J assignments (E-value above 1e-6), no CDR3, stop codons, out-of-frame junctions, or ambiguous translated residues. V3J clonotypes were defined as sequences sharing the same inferred V gene, J gene, and CDR3 amino acid sequence. Percentage overlap between repertoires was computed as shared unique clonotypes divided by the size of the smaller repertoire. RTK rarefaction, the Chao1 estimator, and Recon v2.1 estimates of unobserved clonotypes were used to assess repertoire richness. For all TCRbeta clonotypes obtained by the gDNA method from a few donors, generation probabilities were computed with OLGA. The clones in this table, taken by TCRdb from immuneACCESS, are in-frame only. Not every clone is retained; where verified, under half of the shortfall comes from an unresolved V gene, and the cause of the rest is unknown. That table supplies the V and J calls and clone size; D and trimming were determined from the DNA. For this sample there are 900,000 to 1,200,000 clones; 70% to 80% appear just once. The top ten clones comprise roughly 0.57% of the sample.

The germline V gene specifies MDHEN as CDR1 and SYDVKM as CDR2. Its CDR3 holds 12 amino acids, cysteine through phenylalanine. Just the 36-base CDR3 DNA is kept, in frame starting at base 1. Healthy HIV-negative adults with no recently reported acute infections or vaccinations were included as donors. Only Caucasian adults living in Nashville, Tennessee, USA were represented among the donors. Magnetic negative selection was used to enrich CD4+ T cells, after which naive cells were positively selected on CD45RA and the negative fraction became the memory subset. After blood collection by leukapheresis, PBMCs were isolated using Ficoll-Histopaque density gradient centrifugation and then cryopreserved in the vapor phase of liquid nitrogen. Purity and quantity of every magnetically sorted T cell population were checked by analytical flow cytometry. Genomic DNA was isolated from every sorted fraction and measured by UV absorbance on a Nanodrop 2000c.

As regards this clone: The antigen it recognizes is unknown. Nothing much larger sits one base from this clone, and base qualities are not available.

This TCR was recovered from a man aged 18 to 30 in good health. Some clones in this sample may be carry-over from other donors' samples. Sequenced material: memory CD4+ T cells from PBMCs. Sample cell subset or site, as interpreted from the label and publication: CD45RA-negative fraction. The V gene is TRBV28 and the J gene is TRBJ1-2; TRBD1 could be the D gene, as 6 bases match. The CDR3 region has the sequence CVVGGPNYGYTF. The sequenced DNA is TGTGTGGTTGGGGGGCCTAACTATGGCTACACCTTC.